These 13 T cell receptor beta chains share one sample of origin, sequenced in a study of blood T cell repertoires in COVID-19. Assay: immunoSEQ multiplex PCR; the TCRdb copy retains only in-frame clones and omits some. This table holds hundreds of thousands of clones, around 87% found once. What was sequenced was peripheral blood. These receptors came from a man younger than 30 with active or convalescent COVID-19.

V and J are TRBV7-6 and TRBJ2-1; perhaps TRBD2 as D (5 bases). The germline V gene encodes CDR1 SGHVS and CDR2 FNYEAQ. This CDR3 has 15 amino acids. V lost 3 bases and J 4 bases, leaving 13 bases between the germline ends. DNA of the CDR3: TGTGCCAGCAGCTTCGGAGCGGCCCGTTACAATGAGCAGTTCTTC. Protein product: CASSFGAARYNEQFF.

The chain employs TRBV7-9 and TRBJ2-6; D is perhaps TRBD1 (6 bases). In germline, CDR1 is SEHNR, CDR2 FQNEAQ (reference sequence). This CDR3 contains 18 residues. Trimming removed 3 bases at V and 2 bases at J, with 17 bases between. The CDR3: CASSFARGRIAGANVLTF. CDR3 bases: TGTGCCAGCAGCTTCGCCAGGGGAAGGATAGCTGGGGCCAACGTCCTGACTTTC.

This chain joins TRBV10-3 and TRBJ1-3; D is ambiguous. From germline, CDR1 is ENHRY and CDR2 SYGVKD. The V end was cut by 3 bases, the J end by 4 bases, with 7 bases between. This CDR3 contains 13 residues. The CDR3 sequence: CAISDSGGNTIYF. The DNA for the CDR3 is TGTGCCATCAGTGACTCCGGGGGAAACACCATATATTTT.

The rearrangement links TRBV4-1 to TRBJ1-3, with D maybe TRBD1 (6 bases). The CDR3 loop spans 15 amino acids. V was trimmed by 3 bases and J by 8 bases, leaving 17 bases between them. Germline V CDR1 and CDR2: MGHRA, YSYEKL. The CDR3 DNA sequence: TGCGCCAGCAGCCACCTAGGGGGAGCACGGGACACCATATATTTT. It yields the protein CASSHLGGARDTIYF.

The chain links TRBV19 to TRBJ2-5, with TRBD1 matching 7 bases. Germline CDR1 reads LNHDA; CDR2 reads SQIVND (reference sequence). The CDR3 spans 14 residues. V shed 5 bases, J shed 1 base, and the junction held 4 bases outside the gene matches. CDR3 sequence reads: CASSPWDSQETQYF. The DNA for the CDR3 is TGTGCCAGTAGTCCGTGGGACAGCCAAGAGACCCAGTACTTC. Filled out from reference TRBV19 and TRBJ2-5, the complete variable domain reads DGGITQSPKYLFRKEGQNVTLSCEQNLNHDAMYWYRQDPGQGLRLIYYSQIVNDFQKGDIAEGYSVSREKKESFPLTVTSAQKNPTAFYLCASSPWDSQETQYFGPGTRLLVL.

The chain has TRBV28 and TRBJ1-1; D unclear. The V end lost 5 bases, the J end lost 0 bases, and 13 bases lay between the germline ends. The CDR3 is made up of 15 amino acids. The germline gives CDR1 MDHEN, CDR2 SYDVKM. CDR3 in DNA: TGTGCCAGCAGTCCCCCGGACGGGATGAACACTGAAGCTTTCTTT. The encoded protein is CASSPPDGMNTEAFF.

This clone was observed a single time. The chain employs TRBV6-4 and TRBJ2-2; D is undetermined. Germline CDR1 reads MRHNA; CDR2 reads SNTAGT. Between the trimmed V and J ends, which lost 2 bases and 5 bases, there was a span of 9 bases. The CDR3 runs 14 residues. The CDR3 sequence is CASSDDRSTGELFF. The CDR3 region has the DNA TGTGCCAGCAGTGACGACCGGAGTACCGGGGAGCTGTTTTTT.

The genes are TRBV4-1 and TRBJ1-3, with 10 bases matching TRBD1. V gave up 0 bases and J gave up 4 bases; unmatched junction bases: 3. Germline V gene data show CDR1 as MGHRA and CDR2 as YSYEKL. This CDR3 contains 16 residues. The CDR3, as DNA: TGCGCCAGCAGCCAAGAGACAGGGGGCAGGGGAAACACCATATATTTT. The encoded protein is CASSQETGGRGNTIYF.

V and J are TRBV6-6 and TRBJ2-2, with 9 bases aligning to TRBD2. J lost 11 bases, V lost 2 bases, and 6 bases had no gene match. Germline lookup yields CDR1 MNHNY and CDR2 SVGAGI (reference sequence). The CDR3 has 14 residues. This CDR3 is CASSYLPGTSELFF. The CDR3 nucleotides read TGTGCCAGCAGTTACCTACCCGGGACTAGCGAGCTGTTTTTT.

The rearrangement joins TRBV6-5 to TRBJ1-6; maybe TRBD1 (5 bases). Trimming pared 2 bases from V and 9 bases from J, leaving 11 bases between. Germline CDR1 MNHEY, CDR2 SVGAGI. This CDR3 comprises 14 residues. The CDR3 protein is CASSYRQGSSPLHF. CDR3 bases: TGTGCCAGCAGTTACAGGCAGGGTAGTTCACCCCTCCACTTT.

The gene calls are TRBV4-2 and TRBJ2-2; no clear D gene. This CDR3 has 15 residues. Trimming removed 0 bases from V and 1 base from J, with 6 bases in between. Germline CDR1 is LGHNA and CDR2 is YNFKEQ. CDR3 region: CASSQDSGNTGELFF. CDR3 in DNA: TGTGCCAGCAGCCAAGATTCGGGGAACACCGGGGAGCTGTTTTTT.

The chain recombines TRBV7-9 with TRBJ1-4; 9 nucleotides line up with TRBD1. Per germline, CDR1 SEHNR and CDR2 FQNEAQ (reference sequence). Trimming took 5 bases from V and 8 from J; bases not matched to a gene: 9. This CDR3 has 15 residues. The CDR3 loop reads CASSGRDREFEKLFF. The CDR3 bases are TGTGCCAGCAGCGGGAGGGACAGGGAATTCGAAAAACTGTTTTTT.

About this clone: The limits of the CDR3 on the DNA are not certain, so only TCRdb's listed CDR3 is given. This chain links TRBV21-1 with TRBJ2-7; TRBD1, the D gene given by the table, was not confirmed from the DNA. TRBV21-1 is a pseudogene segment. Ends included, the CDR3 has 14 residues. The CDR3 loop is CASSKVGGGNEQYF.